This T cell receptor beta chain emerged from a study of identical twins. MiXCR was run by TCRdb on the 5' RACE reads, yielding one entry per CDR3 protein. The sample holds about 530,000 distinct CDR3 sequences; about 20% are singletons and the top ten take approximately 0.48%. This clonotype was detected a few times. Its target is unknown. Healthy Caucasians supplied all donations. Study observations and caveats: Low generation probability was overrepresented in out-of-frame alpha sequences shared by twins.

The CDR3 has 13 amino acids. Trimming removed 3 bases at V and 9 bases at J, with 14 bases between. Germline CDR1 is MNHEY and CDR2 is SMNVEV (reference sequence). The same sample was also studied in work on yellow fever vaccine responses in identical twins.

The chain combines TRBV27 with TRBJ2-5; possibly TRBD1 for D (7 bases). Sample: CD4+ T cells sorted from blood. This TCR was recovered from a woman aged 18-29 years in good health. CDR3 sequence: CASSLEGAGAQYF. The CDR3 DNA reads TGTGCCAGCAGTTTGGAGGGGGCCGGGGCCCAGTACTTC.